Detailed here is one TCR beta chain. Its antigen is not known. These data come from a study of OX40 agonist ivuxolimab in advanced cancers. Study as a whole: Patients with prior anti-PD-1, anti-PD-L1 or anti-CTLA-4 therapy were eligible; roughly 41% had some. Partial responses were recorded for three patients, including one with hepatocellular carcinoma and two with cutaneous melanoma.

Sequencing was performed with immunoSEQ multiplex PCR; in TCRdb, only in-frame clones are kept and a portion is missing. This table has more than 60,000 clones, around 84% appearing once. Study conclusions and caveats: In CD8+ T cells, expanded clones were on average more numerous than in CD4+.

Trimming removed 0 bases from V and 7 bases from J, with 10 bases in between. This CDR3 comprises 13 residues. Germline assignment: CDR1 SGHDT and CDR2 YYEEEE. The gene calls are TRBV5-6 and TRBJ2-5; D is possibly TRBD2 (6 bases). This sequence originates from an adult with an advanced solid tumor such as melanoma, head and neck, liver or kidney cancer. Sequenced material: CD4+ or CD8+ T cells sorted from blood, taken in a trial of the OX40 agonist ivuxolimab. CDR3 in DNA: TGTGCCAGCAGCTTGGGACTAGTAATGACCCAGTACTTC. The encoded protein is CASSLGLVMTQYF.